This paragraph reports one TCR beta chain. There is no known antigen for this receptor. Base qualities are missing; no much larger clone stands one base away. For sequencing of the TCRbeta CDR3 region, genomic DNA was extracted from the sorted cells. The immunoSEQ Assay was used for sequencing of TCRbeta CDR3 regions. Not all clones reach the TCRdb copy of this immuneACCESS table, which keeps in-frame sequences only. Checked studies attribute under half of the gap to unresolved V genes and leave the rest unexplained. This sample is represented by approximately 89,000 clones; 90% to 95% of them were singletons. The ten largest clones capture about 2.3% of the sample. This sample was included in a study of OX40 agonist ivuxolimab in advanced cancers. For the wider study: Ivuxolimab was a fully human IgG2 agonistic monoclonal antibody targeting the costimulatory receptor OX40 (CD134). Intravenous ivuxolimab was administered to patients every 2 weeks at six dose levels: 0.01, 0.1, 0.3, 1.5, 3 and 10 mg/kg. Among the roughly 50 dose-escalation patients, some 20 had hepatocellular carcinoma, 15 or so melanoma, 9 renal cell carcinoma and 9 head and neck cancer. A male proportion of roughly 85% and a mean age of 60 years, ranging from 23 to 79, were recorded for the dose-escalation cohort. Prior anti-PD-1, anti-PD-L1 or anti-CTLA-4 therapy was permitted, and 40% of dose-escalation patients had received checkpoint inhibitors. Partial responses occurred in three dose-escalation patients, of whom one had hepatocellular carcinoma and two had cutaneous melanoma. Peripheral TCRbeta sequencing aimed to test whether ivuxolimab altered TCR sequence diversity and caused clonal T-cell expansion. The paper describes the monotherapy dose-escalation part (N of about 47 patients) of the phase I trial of ivuxolimab. On the study overall, not on this receptor specifically: At doses of 0.1 to 3.0 mg/kg, clonal expansion of both CD4+ and CD8+ T cells in blood was seen between baseline and week 6. In partial responders in the 0.1-3.0 mg/kg groups, normalized peripheral clonal expansion was found to be among the lowest, especially among CD8+ T cells. The antigen specificity of the peripheral T cells that underwent clonal expansion was not determined. Low levels of normalized T-cell clonal expansion were also seen in some nonresponding patients. On average, CD8+ T cells showed more expanded clones than CD4+ T cells after ivuxolimab.

Patients with autoimmune disease history or receiving systemic immunosuppression were excluded from the trial. Peripheral blood for TCR sequencing was collected from all dose cohorts at baseline, on cycle 4 day 1, and on cycle 7 day 1. The samples were drawn from a first-in-human, open-label, multicenter phase I dose-escalation trial of ivuxolimab. Adults with locally advanced or metastatic melanoma, renal cell, hepatocellular, or head and neck squamous cell carcinoma were enrolled in the trial. Before TCR sequencing, CD4+ T cells and CD8+ T cells were sorted from peripheral blood as separate populations. Clipping removes 1 base from V and 2 bases from J, with 1 as the unmatched junction base count. Per the germline V gene, LGHNA is the CDR1 and YSLEER is the CDR2. From cysteine to phenylalanine, the CDR3 is 15 amino acids long. Just CDR3 DNA is preserved here, 45 bases in frame from base 1.

This chain is built from TRBV4-3 and TRBJ2-7; 11 bases in the middle match TRBD2. The sequencing here drew on CD4+ or CD8+ T cells sorted from blood, taken in a trial of the OX40 agonist ivuxolimab. The TCR comes from an adult with an advanced solid tumor such as melanoma, head and neck, liver or kidney cancer. The DNA sequence follows: TGCGCCAGCAGCCAAGGACTAGCGGGGACCTACGAGCAGTACTTC. This codes for CASSQGLAGTYEQYF.